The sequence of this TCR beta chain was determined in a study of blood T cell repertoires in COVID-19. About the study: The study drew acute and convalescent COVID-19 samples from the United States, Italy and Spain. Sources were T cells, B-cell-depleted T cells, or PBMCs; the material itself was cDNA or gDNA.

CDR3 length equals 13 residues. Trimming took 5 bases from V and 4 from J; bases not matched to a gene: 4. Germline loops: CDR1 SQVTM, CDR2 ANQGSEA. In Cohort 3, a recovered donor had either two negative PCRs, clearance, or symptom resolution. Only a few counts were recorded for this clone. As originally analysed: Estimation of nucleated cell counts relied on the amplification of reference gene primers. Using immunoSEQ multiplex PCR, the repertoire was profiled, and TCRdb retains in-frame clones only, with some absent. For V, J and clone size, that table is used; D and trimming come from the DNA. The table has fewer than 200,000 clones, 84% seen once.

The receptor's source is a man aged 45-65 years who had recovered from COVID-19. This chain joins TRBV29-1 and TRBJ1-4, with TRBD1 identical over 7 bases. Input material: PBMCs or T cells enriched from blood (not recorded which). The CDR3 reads CSVSAGGNEKLFF. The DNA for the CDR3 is TGCAGCGTTTCGGCAGGGGGTAATGAAAAACTGTTTTTT.